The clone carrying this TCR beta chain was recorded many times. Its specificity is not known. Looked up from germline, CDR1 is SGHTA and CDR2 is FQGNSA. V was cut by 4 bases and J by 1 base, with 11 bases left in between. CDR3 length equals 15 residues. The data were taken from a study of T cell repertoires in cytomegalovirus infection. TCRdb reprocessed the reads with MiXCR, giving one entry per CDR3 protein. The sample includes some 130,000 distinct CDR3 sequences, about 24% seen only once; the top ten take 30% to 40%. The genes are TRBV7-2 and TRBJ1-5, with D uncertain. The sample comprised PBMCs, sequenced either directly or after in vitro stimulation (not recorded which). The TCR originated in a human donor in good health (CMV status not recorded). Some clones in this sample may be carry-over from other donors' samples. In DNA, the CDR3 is TGTGCCAGCAGCTCCCCTGGGCGGAGCAATCAGCCCCAGCATTTT. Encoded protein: CASSSPGRSNQPQHF. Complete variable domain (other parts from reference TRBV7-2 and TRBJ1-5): GAGVSQSPSNKVTEKGKDVELRCDPISGHTALYWYRQSLGQGLEFLIYFQGNSAPDKSGLPSDRFSAERTGGSVSTLTIQRTQQEDSAVYLCASSSPGRSNQPQHFGDGTRLSIL.